Below, one TCR beta chain is given with its context. Clones were read by immunoSEQ multiplex PCR, and TCRdb kept only the in-frame ones, dropping some. The sample holds more than 90,000 clones, 85% to 95% seen once. J lost 0 bases, V lost 5 bases, and 9 bases had no gene match. Germline V gene lookup returns CDR1 SGHNT and CDR2 YENEEA. This CDR3 has 16 amino acids. These data are taken from a study of technical replicates of blood from several donors. What was sequenced was T cells isolated from PBMCs. The TCR comes from a human donor in good health. This chain connects TRBV11-3 to TRBJ2-7, with 8 bases aligning to TRBD1. CDR3 bases: TGTGCCAGCAGCAAGCGACAGGGGTCCAGCTCCTACGAGCAGTACTTC. This sequence encodes CASSKRQGSSSYEQYF.